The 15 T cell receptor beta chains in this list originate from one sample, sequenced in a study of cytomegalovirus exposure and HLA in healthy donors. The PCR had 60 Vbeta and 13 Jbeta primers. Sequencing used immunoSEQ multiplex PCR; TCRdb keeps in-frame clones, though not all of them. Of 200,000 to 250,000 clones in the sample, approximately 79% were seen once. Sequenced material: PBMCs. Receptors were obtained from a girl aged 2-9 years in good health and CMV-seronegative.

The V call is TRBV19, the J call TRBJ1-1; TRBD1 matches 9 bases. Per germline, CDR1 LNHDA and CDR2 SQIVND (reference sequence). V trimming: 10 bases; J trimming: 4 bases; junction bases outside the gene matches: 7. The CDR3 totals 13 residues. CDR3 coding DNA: TGTGCCACGGACAGGGGTACGGCCACTGAAGCTTTCTTT. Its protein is CATDRGTATEAFF.

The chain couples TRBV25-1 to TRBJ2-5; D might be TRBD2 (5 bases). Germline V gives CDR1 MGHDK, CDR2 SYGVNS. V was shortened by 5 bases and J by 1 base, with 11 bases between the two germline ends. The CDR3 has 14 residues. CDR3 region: CASSYSEGQETQYF. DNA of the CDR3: TGTGCCAGCAGTTACAGCGAGGGCCAAGAGACCCAGTACTTC. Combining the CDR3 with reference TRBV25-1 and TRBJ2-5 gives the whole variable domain EADIYQTPRYLVIGTGKKITLECSQTMGHDKMYWYQQDPGMELHLIHYSYGVNSTEKGDLSSESTVSRIRTEHFPLTLESARPSHTSQYLCASSYSEGQETQYFGPGTRLLVL.

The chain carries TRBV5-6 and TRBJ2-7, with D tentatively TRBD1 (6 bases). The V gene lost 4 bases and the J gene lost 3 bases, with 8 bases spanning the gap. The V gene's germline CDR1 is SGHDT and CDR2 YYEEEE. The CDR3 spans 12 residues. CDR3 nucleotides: TGTGCCAGCAGCCCACAGGGCTACGAGCAGTACTTC. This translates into CASSPQGYEQYF.

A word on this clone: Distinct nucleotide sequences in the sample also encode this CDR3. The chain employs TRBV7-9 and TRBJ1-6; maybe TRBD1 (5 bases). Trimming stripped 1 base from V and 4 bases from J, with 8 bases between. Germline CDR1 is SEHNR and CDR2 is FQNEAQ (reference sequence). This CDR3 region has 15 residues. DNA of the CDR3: TGTGCCAGCAGCTTAGGGCAGGGTTATAATTCACCCCTCCACTTT. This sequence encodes CASSLGQGYNSPLHF.

CDR3 loop: CASSEGGAGKETQYF. The DNA of the CDR3 is TGTGCCAGCAGTGAGGGGGGGGCAGGGAAAGAGACCCAGTACTTC. V usage is TRBV6-1 and J usage is TRBJ2-5; D is possibly TRBD2 (7 bases). The V gene's germline CDR1 is MNHNS and CDR2 SASEGT. The CDR3 spans 15 residues. The V gene lost 3 bases and the J gene lost 3 bases, with 14 bases spanning the gap.

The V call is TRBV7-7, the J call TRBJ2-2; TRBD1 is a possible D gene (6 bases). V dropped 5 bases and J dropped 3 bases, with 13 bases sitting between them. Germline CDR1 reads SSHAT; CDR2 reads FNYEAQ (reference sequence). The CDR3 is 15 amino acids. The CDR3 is CASSAPAGDTGELFF. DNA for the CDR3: TGTGCCAGCAGCGCCCCCGCAGGGGACACCGGGGAGCTGTTTTTT.

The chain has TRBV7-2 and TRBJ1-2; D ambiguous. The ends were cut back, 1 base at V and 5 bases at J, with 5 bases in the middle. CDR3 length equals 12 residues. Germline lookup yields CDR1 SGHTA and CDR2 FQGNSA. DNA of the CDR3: TGTGCCAGCAGCTTAGGCGCTTATGGCTACACCTTC. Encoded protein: CASSLGAYGYTF.

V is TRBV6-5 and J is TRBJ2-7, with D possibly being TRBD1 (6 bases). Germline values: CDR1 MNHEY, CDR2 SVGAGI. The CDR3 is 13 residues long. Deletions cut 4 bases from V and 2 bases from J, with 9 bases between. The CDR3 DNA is TGTGCCAGCAGTTCGGGACAAACCTACGAGCAGTACTTC. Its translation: CASSSGQTYEQYF.

CDR3 region: CASSDGGEKLFF. DNA for the CDR3: TGTGCCAGCAGTGATGGGGGGGAAAAACTGTTTTTT. This chain joins TRBV6-1 and TRBJ1-4, with D maybe TRBD1 (5 bases). Germline CDR1 and CDR2: MNHNS and SASEGT. The V end was cut by 3 bases, the J end by 8 bases, with 7 bases between. This CDR3 has 12 residues.

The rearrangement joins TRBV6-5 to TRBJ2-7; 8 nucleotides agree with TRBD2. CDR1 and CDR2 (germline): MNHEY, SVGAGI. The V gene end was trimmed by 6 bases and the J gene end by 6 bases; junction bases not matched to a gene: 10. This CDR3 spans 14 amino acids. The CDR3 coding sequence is TGTGCCAGCAGCCCCGGGAGGGCCAGGGGCGAGCAGTACTTC. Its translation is CASSPGRARGEQYF.

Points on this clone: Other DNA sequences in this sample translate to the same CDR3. CDR3 DNA sequence: TGTGCCAGCAGCTTAGGGTTCGGTTCACCCCTCCACTTT. Protein: CASSLGFGSPLHF. This chain connects TRBV11-2 to TRBJ1-6; D remains unclear. V was clipped by 1 base and J by 9 bases, with 7 bases between them. In germline, CDR1 is SGHAT, CDR2 FQNNGV. This CDR3 is 13 amino acids long.

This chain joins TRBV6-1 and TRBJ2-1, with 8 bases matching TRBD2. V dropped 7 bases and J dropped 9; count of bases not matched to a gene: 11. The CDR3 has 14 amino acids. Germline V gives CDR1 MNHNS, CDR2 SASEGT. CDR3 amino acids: CASTLEGTRGEQFF. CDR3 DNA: TGTGCCAGCACCCTGGAGGGGACTAGGGGTGAGCAGTTCTTC.

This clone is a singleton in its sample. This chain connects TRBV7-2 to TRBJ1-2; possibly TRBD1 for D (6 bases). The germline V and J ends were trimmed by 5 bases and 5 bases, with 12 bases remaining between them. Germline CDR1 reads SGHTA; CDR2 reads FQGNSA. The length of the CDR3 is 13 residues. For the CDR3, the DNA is TGTGCCAGCAGCGCCCGGACAGATTATGGCTACACCTTC. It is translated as CASSARTDYGYTF.

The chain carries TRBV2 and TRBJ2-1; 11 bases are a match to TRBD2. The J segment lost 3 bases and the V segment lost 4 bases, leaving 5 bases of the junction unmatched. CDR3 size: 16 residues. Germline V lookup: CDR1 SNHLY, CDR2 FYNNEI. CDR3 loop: CASSALAGGNYNEQFF. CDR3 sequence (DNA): TGTGCCAGCAGTGCCTTAGCGGGAGGGAACTACAATGAGCAGTTCTTC.

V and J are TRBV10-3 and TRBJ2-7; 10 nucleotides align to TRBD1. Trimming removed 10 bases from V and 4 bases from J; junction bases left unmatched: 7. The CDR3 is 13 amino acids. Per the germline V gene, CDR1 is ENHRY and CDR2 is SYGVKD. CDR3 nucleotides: TGTGCCACCAGGACAGGGGGTAGTTACGAGCAGTACTTC. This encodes CATRTGGSYEQYF.